The 13 T cell receptor beta chains listed next were all sequenced from one sample in a study of blood T cells in healthy people across ages. A second PCR of 7 to 11 cycles used a sample-barcoded 5' primer and a J-beta primer mix. TCRdb reprocessed the 5' RACE reads via MiXCR and lists one record per CDR3 protein. The profile shows some 1,500,000 distinct CDR3 sequences, approximately 43% of them singletons. The sequenced sample consisted of blood. Receptors were obtained from a woman between 18 and 29 years old in good health.

The chain has TRBV7-2 and TRBJ2-7, with D uncertain. Trimming removed 7 bases from V and 1 base from J, with 14 bases in between. The CDR3 covers 14 residues. CDR1 is SGHTA and CDR2 is FQGNSA in the germline V gene. In nucleotides, the CDR3 is TGTGCCAGCAAGAAGACGGACCCTTCCTACGAGCAGTACTTC. Its translation is CASKKTDPSYEQYF.

Worth noting for this clonotype: A junction end diverges from the germline sequence, so it may reflect a read error. The V call is TRBV20-1, the J call TRBJ2-3, with 9 bases identical to TRBD2. This CDR3 is built from 15 residues. Germline V gene sequence: CDR1 DFQATT, CDR2 SNEGSKA (reference sequence). The CDR3 region is CSAQKRSGSTDAQYF. DNA of the CDR3: TGCAGTGCTCAGAAGCGTAGCGGGAGCACAGATGCGCAGTATTTT.

V gene TRBV20-1 combines with J gene TRBJ2-3; D possibly corresponds to TRBD2 (6 bases). Germline CDR1 reads DFQATT; CDR2 reads SNEGSKA (reference sequence). The CDR3 is 15 residues long. The V end lost 0 bases, the J end lost 2 bases, and 12 bases lay between the germline ends. The CDR3 loop is CSARDSGRATDTQYF. CDR3 in DNA: TGCAGTGCTAGAGATAGCGGCAGGGCCACAGATACGCAGTATTTT.

The chain joins TRBV28 to TRBJ2-1, with 12 bases aligning to TRBD2. V dropped 6 bases and J dropped 14; count of bases not matched to a gene: 11. Germline-derived CDR1 and CDR2 are MDHEN and SYDVKM. CDR3 length: 14 residues. CDR3 protein: CASSRGTSGSGKFF. CDR3 nucleotide sequence: TGTGCCAGCAGCCGCGGGACTAGCGGGTCGGGGAAGTTCTTC.

With respect to this clonotype: The junction differs from germline at one of its ends, possibly a read error. The chain couples TRBV30 to TRBJ2-2; D is perhaps TRBD2 (5 bases). CDR3 length: 14 amino acids. Looked up from germline, CDR1 is GTSNPN and CDR2 is SVGIG (reference sequence). Here the CDR3 reads CAWGRGLITGELFF. Here the CDR3 DNA reads TGTGCCTGGGGTCGCGGACTGATCACCGGAGAGCTGTTTTTT.

This chain joins TRBV5-8 and TRBJ1-2; 8 nucleotides agree with TRBD1. This CDR3 is 15 amino acids long. The V gene's germline CDR1 is SGHTS and CDR2 YDEGEE. Germline trimming cut 3 bases from V and 4 bases from J; bases unmatched to any gene: 8. Here the CDR3 reads CASSSRDRFLYGYTF. The CDR3 nucleotides read TGTGCCAGCAGCTCGAGGGACAGGTTCCTCTATGGCTACACCTTC. The whole variable domain, filled in from reference TRBV5-8 and TRBJ1-2, reads EAGVTQSPTHLIKTRGQQATLRCSPISGHTSVYWYQQALGLGLQFLLWYDEGEERNRGNFPPRFSGRQFPNYSSELNVNALELEDSALYLCASSSRDRFLYGYTFGSGTRLTVV.

The chain has TRBV5-1 and TRBJ1-2, with D tentatively TRBD1 (6 bases). Trimming shortened V by 0 bases and J by 7 bases, and 19 bases separated the two germline ends. CDR1 SGHRS and CDR2 YFSETQ come from the germline V gene. CDR3 length: 16 amino acids. The CDR3 DNA reads TGCGCCAGCAGCTTGGGCCACTCGGACAGTTGGGTTGGCTACACCTTC. Its translation is CASSLGHSDSWVGYTF.

This clonotype was picked up a small number of times. J is TRBJ2-3 and V is TRBV20-1; D is undetermined. V shed 6 bases and J shed 2 bases, with 12 bases lying between them. In germline, CDR1 is DFQATT, CDR2 SNEGSKA (reference sequence). This CDR3 spans 13 amino acids. DNA for the CDR3: TGCAGTGCCACCCACCCGGTCACAGATACGCAGTATTTT. Protein sequence: CSATHPVTDTQYF.

Ten or more counts support this clonotype. A much larger clone lies one base from this, so it may be a read error. CDR3 loop: CASSCGGSYGYTF. The CDR3 bases are TGTGCCAGCAGTTGTGGGGGGAGCTATGGCTACACCTTC. The chain carries TRBV6-5 and TRBJ1-2; a possible D gene is TRBD1 (5 bases). This CDR3 is 13 amino acids long. V was pared by 4 bases and J by 4 bases, with 10 bases between. Germline V gene lookup returns CDR1 MNHEY and CDR2 SVGAGI.

The table lists this clonotype with a few counts. The chain couples TRBV2 to TRBJ2-7; no clear D gene. The CDR3 length is 12 residues. V shed 3 bases and J shed 10 bases, with 13 bases lying between them. Looked up from germline, CDR1 is SNHLY and CDR2 is FYNNEI. This chain's CDR3 is CASSETGVSQYF. CDR3 DNA: TGTGCCAGCAGTGAGACGGGCGTCAGTCAGTACTTC.

The J gene is TRBJ2-3, the V gene TRBV4-1, with D possibly matching TRBD2 (6 bases). The CDR3 has 17 amino acids. Trimming stripped 3 bases from V and 2 bases from J, with 18 bases between. CDR1 MGHRA and CDR2 YSYEKL come from the germline V gene. The CDR3 DNA sequence: TGCGCCAGCAGCCAGGCCGTCCCTAGCGCCCACACAGATACGCAGTATTTT. Translation: CASSQAVPSAHTDTQYF.

A few counts support this clonotype. The gene calls are TRBV12-3 or TRBV12-4 and TRBJ2-1, with D possibly being TRBD2 (5 bases). The CDR3 runs 13 residues. V lost 5 bases to trimming and J lost 4 bases, with 9 bases between them. The CDR3 loop reads CASSGRLYNEQFF. CDR3 DNA: TGTGCCAGCAGTGGGAGACTTTACAATGAGCAGTTCTTC.

As regards this clonotype: A clone one base away is much larger, so this may be a read error. The chain uses TRBV4-1 and TRBJ2-6; no definite D call. Germline CDR1 is MGHRA and CDR2 is YSYEKL. CDR3 length: 16 amino acids. The CDR3, as DNA: TGCGCCAGCAGCCAAGATTTTAGATCTGGGACCAACGTCCTGACTTTC. As protein: CASSQDFRSGTNVLTF.